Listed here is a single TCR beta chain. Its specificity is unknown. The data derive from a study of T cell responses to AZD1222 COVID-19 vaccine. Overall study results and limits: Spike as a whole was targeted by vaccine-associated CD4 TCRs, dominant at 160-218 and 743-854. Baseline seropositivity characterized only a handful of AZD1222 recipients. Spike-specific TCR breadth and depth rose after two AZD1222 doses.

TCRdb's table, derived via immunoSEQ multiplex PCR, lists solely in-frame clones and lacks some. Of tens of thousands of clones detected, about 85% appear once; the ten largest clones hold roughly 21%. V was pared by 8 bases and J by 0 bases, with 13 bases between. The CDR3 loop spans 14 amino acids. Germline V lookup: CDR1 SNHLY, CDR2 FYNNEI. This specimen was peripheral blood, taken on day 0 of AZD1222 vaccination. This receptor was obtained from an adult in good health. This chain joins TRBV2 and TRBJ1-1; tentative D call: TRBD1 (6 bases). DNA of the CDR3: TGTGCCAGCTCACAGGGCAGAATGAACACTGAAGCTTTCTTT. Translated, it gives CASSQGRMNTEAFF.